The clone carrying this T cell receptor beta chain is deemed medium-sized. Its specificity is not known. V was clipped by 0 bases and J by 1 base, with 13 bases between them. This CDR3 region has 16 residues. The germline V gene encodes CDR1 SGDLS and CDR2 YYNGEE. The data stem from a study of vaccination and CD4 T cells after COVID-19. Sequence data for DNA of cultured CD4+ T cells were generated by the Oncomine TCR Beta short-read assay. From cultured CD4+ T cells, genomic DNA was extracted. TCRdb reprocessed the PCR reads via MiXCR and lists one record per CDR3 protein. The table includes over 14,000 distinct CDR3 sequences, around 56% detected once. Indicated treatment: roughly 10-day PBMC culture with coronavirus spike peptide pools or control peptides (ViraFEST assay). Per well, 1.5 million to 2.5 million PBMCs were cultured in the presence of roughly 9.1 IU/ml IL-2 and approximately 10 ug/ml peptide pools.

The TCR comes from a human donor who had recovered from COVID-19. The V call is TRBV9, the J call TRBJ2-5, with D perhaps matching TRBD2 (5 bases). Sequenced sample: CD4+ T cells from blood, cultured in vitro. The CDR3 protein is CASSVAGGYGQETQYF. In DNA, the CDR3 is TGTGCCAGCAGCGTAGCTGGCGGGTATGGCCAAGAGACCCAGTACTTC.